This T cell receptor beta chain was captured by sequencing in a study of PD-1 blockade in classical Hodgkin lymphoma. Study results and limitations: For complete responders, baseline diversity was comparable to that of newly diagnosed patients. It was reported that newly diagnosed patients had less baseline TCR diversity than healthy donors. Significant TCR diversity gains by C4D1 occurred in CD4+ but not CD8+ cells.

Data came from immunoSEQ multiplex PCR; TCRdb stores just in-frame clones and leaves some out. The sample consists of tens of thousands of clones, 65% to 85% of them appearing once. Stated time point: cycle 4 day 1 (C4D1), after five to seven weeks of nivolumab. Every one of the patients relapsed after autologous stem cell transplantation (brentuximab vedotin exposure was variable). In the case of this clone: Its matching antigen is unknown.

The specimen comprised peripheral blood mononuclear cells (PBMCs), sampled before the fourth cycle of nivolumab. This TCR was recovered from a human donor with classical Hodgkin lymphoma.

CDR3 nucleotides: TGTGCCAGCAGCTGGACAGGAGACACTGAAGCTTTCTTT. It specifies CASSWTGDTEAFF. This sequence joins TRBV9 and TRBJ1-1; the match to TRBD1 covers 7 bases. J lost 3 bases, V lost 4 bases, and 3 bases had no gene match. Germline lookup yields CDR1 SGDLS and CDR2 YYNGEE. CDR3 size: 13 residues.